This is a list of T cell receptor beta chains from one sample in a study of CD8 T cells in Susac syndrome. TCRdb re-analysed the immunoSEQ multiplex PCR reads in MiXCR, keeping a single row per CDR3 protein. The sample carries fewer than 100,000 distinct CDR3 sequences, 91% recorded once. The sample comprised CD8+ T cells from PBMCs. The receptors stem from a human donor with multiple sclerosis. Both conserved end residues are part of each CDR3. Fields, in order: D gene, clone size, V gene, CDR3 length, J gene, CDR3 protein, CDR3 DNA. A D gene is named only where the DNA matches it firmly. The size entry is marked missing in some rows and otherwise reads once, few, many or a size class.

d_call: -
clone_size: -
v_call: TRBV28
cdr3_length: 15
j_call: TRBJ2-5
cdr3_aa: CASSSLRLVQETQYF
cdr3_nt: TGTGCCAGCAGTTCCCTTCGACTAGTCCAAGAGACCCAGTACTTC

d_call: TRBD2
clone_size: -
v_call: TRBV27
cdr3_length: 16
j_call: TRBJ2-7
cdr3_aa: CASTPSGGPHSYEQYF
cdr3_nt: TGTGCCAGCACCCCTAGCGGGGGGCCTCACTCCTACGAGCAGTACTTC

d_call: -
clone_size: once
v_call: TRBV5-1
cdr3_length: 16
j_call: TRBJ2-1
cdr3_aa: CASSLMWGRAYNEQFF
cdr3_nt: TGCGCCAGCAGCTTGATGTGGGGGAGAGCCTACAATGAGCAGTTCTTC

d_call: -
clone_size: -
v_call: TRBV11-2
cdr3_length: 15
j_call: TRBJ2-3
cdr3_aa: CASSTWEQNTDTQYF
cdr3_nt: TGTGCCAGCAGCACCTGGGAACAGAACACAGATACGCAGTATTTT

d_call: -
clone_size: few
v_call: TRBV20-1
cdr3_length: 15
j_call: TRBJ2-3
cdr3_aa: CSAREGGAIRDTQYF
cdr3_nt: TGCAGTGCTAGAGAGGGCGGGGCTATTAGAGATACGCAGTATTTT

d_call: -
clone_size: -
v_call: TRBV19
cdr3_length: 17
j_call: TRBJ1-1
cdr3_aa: CASSILNLDRMNTEAFF
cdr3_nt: TGTGCCAGTAGTATTCTCAATCTTGACAGGATGAACACTGAAGCTTTCTTT

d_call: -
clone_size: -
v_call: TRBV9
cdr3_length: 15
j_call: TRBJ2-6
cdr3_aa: CASSLTRSGANVLTF
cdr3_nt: TGTGCCAGCAGCCTTACTAGGTCTGGGGCCAACGTCCTGACTTTC

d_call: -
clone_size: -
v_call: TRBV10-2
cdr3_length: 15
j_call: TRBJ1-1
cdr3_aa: CASSAPPGKNTEAFF
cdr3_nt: TGCGCCAGCAGTGCCCCACCCGGCAAGAACACTGAAGCTTTCTTT

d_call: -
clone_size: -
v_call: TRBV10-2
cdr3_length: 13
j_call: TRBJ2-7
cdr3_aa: CASSEPQGGEQYF
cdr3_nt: TGCGCCAGCAGTGAGCCTCAGGGAGGAGAGCAGTACTTC

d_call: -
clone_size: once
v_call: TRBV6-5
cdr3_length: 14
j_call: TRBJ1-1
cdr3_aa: CASSSGRMNTEAFF
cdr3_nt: TGTGCCAGCAGTTCGGGACGGATGAACACTGAAGCTTTCTTT

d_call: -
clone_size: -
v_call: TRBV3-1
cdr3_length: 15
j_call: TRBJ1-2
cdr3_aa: CASSQETDSNYGYTF
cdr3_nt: TGTGCCAGCAGCCAAGAGACAGATTCTAACTATGGCTACACCTTC

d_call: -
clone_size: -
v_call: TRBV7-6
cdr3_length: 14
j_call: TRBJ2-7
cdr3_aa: CASSLGGLPDEQYF
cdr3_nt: TGTGCCAGCAGCTTAGGCGGACTGCCGGACGAGCAGTACTTC

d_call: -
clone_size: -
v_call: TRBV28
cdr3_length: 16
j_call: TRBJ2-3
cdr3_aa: CASYRVGLDSTDTQYF
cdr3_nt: TGTGCCAGCTACCGAGTGGGGCTGGATAGCACAGATACGCAGTATTTT

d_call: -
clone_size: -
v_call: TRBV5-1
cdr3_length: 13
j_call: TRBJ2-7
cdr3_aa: CASSYGNPYEQYF
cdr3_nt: TGCGCCAGCAGCTATGGGAATCCCTACGAGCAGTACTTC

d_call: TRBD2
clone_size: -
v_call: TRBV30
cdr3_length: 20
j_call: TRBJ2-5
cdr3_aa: CAWSVPASGGVWPLKETQYF
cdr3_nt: TGTGCCTGGAGTGTACCGGCTAGCGGGGGGGTGTGGCCCCTTAAAGAGACCCAGTACTTC

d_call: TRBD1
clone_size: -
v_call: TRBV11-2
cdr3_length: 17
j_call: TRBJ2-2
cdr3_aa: CASSLRAGGSNTGELFF
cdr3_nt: TGTGCCAGCAGCTTACGAGCAGGGGGCTCGAACACCGGGGAGCTGTTTTTT

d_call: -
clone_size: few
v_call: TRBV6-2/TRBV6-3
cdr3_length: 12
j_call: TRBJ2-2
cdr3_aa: CASSPHAGELFF
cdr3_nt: TGTGCTAGCAGTCCCCACGCCGGGGAGCTGTTTTTT

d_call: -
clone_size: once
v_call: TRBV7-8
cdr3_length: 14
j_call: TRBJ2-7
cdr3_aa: CASSFLSSSYEQYF
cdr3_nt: TGTGCCAGCAGTTTTTTGTCCTCATCCTACGAGCAGTACTTC

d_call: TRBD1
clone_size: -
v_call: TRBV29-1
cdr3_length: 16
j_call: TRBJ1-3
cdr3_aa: CSVEDGTGASENTIYF
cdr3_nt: TGCAGCGTTGAAGACGGGACAGGGGCGTCTGAAAACACCATATATTTT

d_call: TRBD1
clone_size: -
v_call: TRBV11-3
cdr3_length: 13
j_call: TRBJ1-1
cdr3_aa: CASSPDRGAEAFF
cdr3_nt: TGTGCCAGCAGCCCGGACAGGGGTGCTGAAGCTTTCTTT

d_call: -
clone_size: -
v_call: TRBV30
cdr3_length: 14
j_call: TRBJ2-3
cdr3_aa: CAWSVGSPTDTQYF
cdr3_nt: TGTGCCTGGAGTGTGGGGTCCCCCACAGATACGCAGTATTTT

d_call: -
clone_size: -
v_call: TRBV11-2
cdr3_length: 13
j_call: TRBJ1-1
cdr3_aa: CASLGGVNTEAFF
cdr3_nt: TGTGCCAGCCTCGGGGGTGTGAACACTGAAGCTTTCTTT

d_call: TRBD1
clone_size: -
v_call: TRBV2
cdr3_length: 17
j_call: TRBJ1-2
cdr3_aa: CASSLDGAGTDPYGYTF
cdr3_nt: TGTGCCAGCAGTCTCGATGGTGCCGGGACAGACCCTTATGGCTACACCTTC

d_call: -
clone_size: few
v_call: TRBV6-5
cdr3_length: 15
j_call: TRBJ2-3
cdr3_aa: CASSYPGLSTDTQYF
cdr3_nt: TGTGCCAGCAGTTACCCGGGACTTTCCACAGATACGCAGTATTTT

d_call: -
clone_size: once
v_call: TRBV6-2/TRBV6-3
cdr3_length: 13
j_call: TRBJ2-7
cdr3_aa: CASEGRLSYEQYF
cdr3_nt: TGTGCCAGCGAAGGGAGGTTAAGCTACGAGCAGTACTTC

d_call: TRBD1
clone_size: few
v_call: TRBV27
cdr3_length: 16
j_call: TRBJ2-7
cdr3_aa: CASSSIPGQVPYEQYF
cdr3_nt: TGTGCCAGCAGTTCAATCCCCGGACAGGTCCCCTACGAGCAGTACTTC

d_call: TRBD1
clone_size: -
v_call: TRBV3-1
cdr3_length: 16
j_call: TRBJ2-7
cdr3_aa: CASSLQRDRETYEQYF
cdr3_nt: TGTGCCAGCAGCCTCCAACGGGACAGAGAAACCTACGAGCAGTACTTC

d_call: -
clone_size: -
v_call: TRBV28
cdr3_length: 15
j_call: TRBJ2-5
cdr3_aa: CASSFGGQPQETQYF
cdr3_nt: TGTGCCAGCAGTTTCGGGGGACAACCACAAGAGACCCAGTACTTC

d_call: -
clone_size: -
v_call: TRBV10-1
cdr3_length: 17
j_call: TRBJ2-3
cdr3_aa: CASSERVGTGTTHTQYF
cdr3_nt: TGCGCCAGCAGTGAAAGAGTAGGAACCGGGACCACACATACGCAGTATTTT

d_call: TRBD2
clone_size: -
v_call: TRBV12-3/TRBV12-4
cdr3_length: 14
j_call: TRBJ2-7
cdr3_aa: CASSSRGLAYEQYF
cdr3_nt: TGTGCCAGCAGTTCGAGGGGACTAGCCTACGAGCAGTACTTC

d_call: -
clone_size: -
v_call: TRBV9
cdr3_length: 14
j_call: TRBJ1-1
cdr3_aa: CASSGGNADTEAFF
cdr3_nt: TGTGCCAGCAGCGGGGGGAACGCCGACACTGAAGCTTTCTTT

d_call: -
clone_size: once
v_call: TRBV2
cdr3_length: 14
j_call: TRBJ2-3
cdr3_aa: CASSEAQDTDTQYF
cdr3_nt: TGTGCCAGCAGTGAAGCACAAGACACAGATACGCAGTATTTT

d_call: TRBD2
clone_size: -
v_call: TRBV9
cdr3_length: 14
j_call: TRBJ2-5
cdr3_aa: CASTQREGGETQYF
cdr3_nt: TGTGCCAGCACACAACGGGAGGGTGGAGAGACCCAGTACTTC

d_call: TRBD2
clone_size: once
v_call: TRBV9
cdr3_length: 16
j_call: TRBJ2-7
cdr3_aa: CASSVGGLAGEWEQYF
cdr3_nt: TGTGCCAGCAGCGTAGGAGGATTAGCGGGGGAGTGGGAGCAGTACTTC

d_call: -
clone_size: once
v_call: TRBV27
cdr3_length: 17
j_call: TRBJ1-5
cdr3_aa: CASSRRGGSYSNQPQHF
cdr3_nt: TGTGCCAGCAGTCGTAGGGGGGGATCTTATAGCAATCAGCCCCAGCATTTT

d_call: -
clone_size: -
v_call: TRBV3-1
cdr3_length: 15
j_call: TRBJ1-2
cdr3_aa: CASSHSGQGHYGYTF
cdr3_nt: TGTGCCAGCAGCCACTCGGGGCAGGGACACTATGGCTACACCTTC

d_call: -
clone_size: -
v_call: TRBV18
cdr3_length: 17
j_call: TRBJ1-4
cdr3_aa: CASSPSRGDATNEKLFF
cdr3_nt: TGTGCCAGCTCACCGTCTAGGGGAGATGCAACTAATGAAAAACTGTTTTTT

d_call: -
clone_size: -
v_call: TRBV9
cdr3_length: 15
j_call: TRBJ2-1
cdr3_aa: CASSVALGSYNEQFF
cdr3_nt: TGTGCCAGCAGCGTAGCGCTTGGCTCCTACAATGAGCAGTTCTTC

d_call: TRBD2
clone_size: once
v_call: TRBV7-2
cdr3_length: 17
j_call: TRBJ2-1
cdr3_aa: CASSISGSARGAREQFF
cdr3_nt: TGTGCCAGCAGCATTAGCGGGAGCGCTCGGGGAGCCCGTGAGCAGTTCTTC

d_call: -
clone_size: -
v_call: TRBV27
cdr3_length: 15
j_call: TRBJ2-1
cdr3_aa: CASSLLRGTDNEQFF
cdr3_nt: TGTGCCAGCAGTTTACTCCGGGGGACCGACAATGAGCAGTTCTTC

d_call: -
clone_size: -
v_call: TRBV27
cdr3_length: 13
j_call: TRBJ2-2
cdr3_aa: CANSFGNTGELFF
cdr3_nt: TGTGCCAACAGTTTTGGTAACACCGGGGAGCTGTTTTTT

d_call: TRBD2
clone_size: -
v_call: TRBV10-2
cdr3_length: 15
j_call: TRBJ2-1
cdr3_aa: CASRLAGGPGTEQFF
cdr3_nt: TGCGCCAGCAGATTAGCGGGAGGGCCGGGGACCGAGCAGTTCTTC

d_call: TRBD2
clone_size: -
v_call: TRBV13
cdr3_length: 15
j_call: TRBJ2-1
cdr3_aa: CASSFTSVMGNEQFF
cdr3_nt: TGTGCCAGCAGCTTTACTAGCGTAATGGGCAATGAGCAGTTCTTC

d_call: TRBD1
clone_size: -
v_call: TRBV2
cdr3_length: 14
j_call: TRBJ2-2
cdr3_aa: CASSDRVNTGELFF
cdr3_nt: TGTGCCAGCAGCGACAGGGTTAATACCGGGGAGCTGTTTTTT

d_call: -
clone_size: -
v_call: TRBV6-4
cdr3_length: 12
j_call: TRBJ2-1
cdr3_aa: CASSDRGNEQFF
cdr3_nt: TGTGCCAGCAGTGACAGAGGCAATGAGCAGTTCTTC